This TCR beta chain derives from a study of cytomegalovirus exposure and HLA in healthy donors. Turning to the study itself: Earlier, 95 million to 130 million unique TCR beta sequences were recovered from 170 million or so T cells by an analysis. Broader study findings: It was 150 or so TCR beta chains that were listed as cytomegalovirus-associated.

This clone has a handful of counts. Its specificity is not known. Germline V gene lookup returns CDR1 SQVTM and CDR2 ANQGSEA. With 6 bases removed from V and 5 bases from J, the gap between germline ends came to 19 bases. The CDR3 consists of 14 residues. With 60 Vbeta and 13 Jbeta primers, the PCR was carried out. Assay: immunoSEQ multiplex PCR; the TCRdb copy retains only in-frame clones and omits some. The sample has about 50,000 clones, over 60% seen once; the top ten hold 2.5% to 3%. The specimen was PBMCs. This chain joins TRBV29-1 and TRBJ1-1, with a weak D call TRBD1 (5 bases). The sequence was collected from a woman aged 35 to 49 in good health and CMV-seropositive. The CDR3 coding sequence is TGCAGCGTCTGGATGACAGCCCGGGGGACTGAAGCTTTCTTT. Translated: CSVWMTARGTEAFF.